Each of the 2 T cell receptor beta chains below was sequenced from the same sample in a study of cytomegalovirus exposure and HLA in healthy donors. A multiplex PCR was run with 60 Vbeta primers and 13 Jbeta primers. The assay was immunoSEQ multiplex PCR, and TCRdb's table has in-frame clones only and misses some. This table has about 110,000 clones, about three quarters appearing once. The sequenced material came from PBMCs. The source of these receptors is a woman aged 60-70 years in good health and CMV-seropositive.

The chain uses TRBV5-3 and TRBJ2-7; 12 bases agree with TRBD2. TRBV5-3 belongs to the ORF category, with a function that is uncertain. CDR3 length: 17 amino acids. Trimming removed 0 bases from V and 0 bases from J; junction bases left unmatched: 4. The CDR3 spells CARSLDLAGGSSYEQYF. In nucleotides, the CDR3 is TGTGCCAGAAGCTTGGACCTAGCGGGAGGGAGCTCCTACGAGCAGTACTTC.

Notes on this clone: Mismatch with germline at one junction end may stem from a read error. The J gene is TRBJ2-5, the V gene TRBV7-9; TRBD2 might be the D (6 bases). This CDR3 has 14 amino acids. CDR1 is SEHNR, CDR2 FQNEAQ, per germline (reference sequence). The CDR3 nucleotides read TGTTCCAGCAGCTTAGGAGGGCCAAAGGAGACCCAGTACTTC. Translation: CSSSLGGPKETQYF.